This is a list of T cell receptor beta chains from one sample in a study of shared clonotypes between healthy human individuals. Profiling relied on immunoSEQ multiplex PCR, and the TCRdb table lists in-frame clones only, not all of them. The table includes about 2.3 million clones, around 92% detected once. Sequencing was done on a sample of naive CD4+ T cells from PBMCs. The receptors here all came from a man aged 18 to 30 in good health. Some clones in this sample may be carry-over from other donors' samples. The CDR3 runs from the conserved cysteine through the conserved F or W. The D gene is left open where the match is weak. Some rows mark clone size as missing; the rest say once, few, many or name a class of expanded clone.

v_call,d_call,j_call,clone_size,cdr3_aa,cdr3_nt
TRBV5-6,-,TRBJ2-1,-,CASSRLPRTYNEQFF,TGTGCCAGCAGTCGACTCCCCCGAACCTACAATGAGCAGTTCTTC
TRBV7-9,TRBD2,TRBJ2-6,-,CASSLGQGGSGANVLTF,TGTGCCAGCAGCTTAGGGCAGGGAGGGTCTGGGGCCAACGTCCTGACTTTC
TRBV7-8,TRBD1,TRBJ2-7,-,CASSLGPQQGASSYEQYF,TGTGCCAGCAGCTTAGGCCCACAACAGGGGGCAAGTTCCTACGAGCAGTACTTC
TRBV7-6,-,TRBJ1-5,-,CASSFWGPRQPQHF,TGTGCCAGCAGCTTCTGGGGCCCCAGGCAGCCCCAGCATTTT
TRBV7-8,TRBD1,TRBJ1-3,-,CASSLFRDSLGIF,TGTGCCAGCAGCTTGTTCCGGGACAGCCTTGGGATTTTT
TRBV27,TRBD1,TRBJ1-5,few,CASSYLQGWQPQHF,TGTGCCAGCAGCTACCTACAGGGGTGGCAGCCCCAGCATTTT
TRBV28,-,TRBJ1-1,few,CASSLFGLEAFF,TGTGCCAGCAGTTTGTTCGGGCTTGAAGCTTTCTTT
TRBV6-1,TRBD1,TRBJ2-5,-,CASITQGGPETQYF,TGTGCCAGCATTACACAGGGGGGACCAGAGACCCAGTACTTC
TRBV27,TRBD2,TRBJ2-7,-,CASSSGGDEQYF,TGTGCCAGCAGCTCGGGGGGGGACGAGCAGTACTTC
TRBV7-8,TRBD1,TRBJ1-1,-,CASSRDSLNTEAFF,TGTGCCAGCAGCCGGGACAGCCTGAACACTGAAGCTTTCTTT
TRBV6-1,-,TRBJ2-3,-,CASSRLVGMADTQYF,TGTGCCAGCAGTAGACTAGTAGGTATGGCAGATACGCAGTATTTT
TRBV13,-,TRBJ2-7,-,CASSFRDRGYEQYF,TGTGCCAGCAGCTTCCGGGACCGGGGCTACGAGCAGTACTTC
TRBV28,-,TRBJ2-3,-,CASSLTHRADTQYF,TGTGCCAGCAGTTTAACCCACAGGGCAGATACGCAGTATTTT
TRBV19,-,TRBJ1-3,-,CASSIQRSSGNTIYF,TGTGCCAGTAGTATTCAGAGGAGCTCTGGAAACACCATATATTTT
TRBV27,-,TRBJ1-4,-,CASSLNRMGNEKLFF,TGTGCCAGCAGTCTAAATCGGATGGGTAATGAAAAACTGTTTTTT
TRBV18,-,TRBJ2-6,-,CASSPRGAGANVLTF,TGTGCCAGCTCACCCAGGGGTGCTGGGGCCAACGTCCTGACTTTC
TRBV29-1,TRBD1,TRBJ2-1,once,CSVEIGTAVHNEQFF,TGCAGCGTTGAGATAGGGACAGCCGTCCACAATGAGCAGTTCTTC
TRBV29-1,TRBD1,TRBJ2-7,-,CSVRQGGTYEQYF,TGCAGCGTTAGACAGGGGGGAACCTACGAGCAGTACTTC
TRBV6-6,-,TRBJ1-2,-,CASSYLGQLLGSYTF,TGTGCCAGCAGTTACTTAGGACAGCTTCTGGGCAGCTACACCTTC
TRBV4-1,-,TRBJ1-2,-,CASSREERYGYTF,TGCGCCAGCAGCCGAGAAGAGCGCTATGGCTACACCTTC
TRBV19,TRBD2,TRBJ2-3,once,CASRKRGTSTDTQYF,TGTGCCAGTAGAAAGCGGGGTACTAGCACAGATACGCAGTATTTT
TRBV4-3,-,TRBJ1-2,-,CASSQGQLNYGYTF,TGCGCCAGCAGCCAAGGACAGCTTAACTATGGCTACACCTTC
TRBV5-1,-,TRBJ1-1,once,CASSPAWGGGTEAFF,TGCGCCAGCAGCCCTGCCTGGGGGGGTGGCACTGAAGCTTTCTTT
TRBV19,-,TRBJ1-4,-,CASSLRVDRWKLFF,TGTGCCAGTAGCTTAAGGGTGGATCGTTGGAAACTGTTTTTT
TRBV18,-,TRBJ2-3,-,CASSPTDGADTQYF,TGTGCCAGCTCACCAACGGACGGGGCAGATACGCAGTATTTT
TRBV7-2,-,TRBJ2-4,-,CASSLSSFGIQYF,TGTGCCAGCAGCTTAAGTTCTTTCGGCATTCAGTACTTC
TRBV28,-,TRBJ1-1,-,CATATVGTEAFF,TGTGCCACCGCGACGGTGGGCACTGAAGCTTTCTTT
TRBV6-6,TRBD2,TRBJ2-7,-,CASSYGGRAQEQYF,TGTGCCAGCAGTTATGGCGGGAGGGCCCAAGAGCAGTACTTC
TRBV11-2,-,TRBJ2-1,-,CASSLGLVVGYEQFF,TGTGCCAGCAGCTTAGGGCTGGTCGTCGGGTATGAGCAGTTCTTC
TRBV14,-,TRBJ1-1,-,CASSQNWGAGTEAFF,TGTGCCAGCAGCCAGAACTGGGGCGCGGGCACTGAAGCTTTCTTT
TRBV7-9,TRBD1,TRBJ1-2,-,CASSDRDRGNYGYTF,TGTGCCAGCAGCGACCGAGACAGGGGTAACTATGGCTACACCTTC
TRBV20-1,-,TRBJ1-2,-,CGGLANYGYTF,TGCGGAGGATTAGCTAACTATGGCTACACCTTC
TRBV18,-,TRBJ2-1,-,CASSLDSGTNLFF,TGTGCCAGCTCACTCGACTCCGGGACAAATCTGTTCTTC
TRBV7-9,-,TRBJ2-7,-,CASSRHRDPAYEQYF,TGTGCCAGCAGCCGCCACAGGGACCCCGCCTACGAGCAGTACTTC
TRBV4-2,TRBD1,TRBJ2-2,-,CASSPLETGVNTGELFF,TGTGCCAGCAGCCCCCTGGAAACAGGGGTGAACACCGGGGAGCTGTTTTTT
TRBV28,-,TRBJ2-7,-,CASSLGRYEQYF,TGTGCCAGCAGTTTAGGCCGATACGAGCAGTACTTC
TRBV6-4,TRBD1,TRBJ2-7,once,CASSLETGDLYEQYF,TGTGCCAGCAGCCTAGAGACAGGGGACCTCTACGAGCAGTACTTC
TRBV27,-,TRBJ2-1,-,CASSSAGSYNEQFF,TGTGCCAGCAGTTCGGCAGGATCCTACAATGAGCAGTTCTTC
TRBV6-1,TRBD1,TRBJ1-1,-,CASISKGANTEAFF,TGTGCCAGCATTTCCAAGGGGGCGAACACTGAAGCTTTCTTT